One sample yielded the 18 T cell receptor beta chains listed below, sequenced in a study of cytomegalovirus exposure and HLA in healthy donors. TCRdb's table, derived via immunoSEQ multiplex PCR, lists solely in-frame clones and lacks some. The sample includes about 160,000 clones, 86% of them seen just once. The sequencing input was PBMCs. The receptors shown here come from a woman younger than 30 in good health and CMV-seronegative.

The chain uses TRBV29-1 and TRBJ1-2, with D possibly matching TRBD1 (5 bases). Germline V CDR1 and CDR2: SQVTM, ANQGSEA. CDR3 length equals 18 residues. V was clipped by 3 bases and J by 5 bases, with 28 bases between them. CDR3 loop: CSVDLSAQDNNPSYGYTF. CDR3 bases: TGCAGCGTTGACCTGTCGGCCCAGGACAACAACCCTTCATATGGCTACACCTTC.

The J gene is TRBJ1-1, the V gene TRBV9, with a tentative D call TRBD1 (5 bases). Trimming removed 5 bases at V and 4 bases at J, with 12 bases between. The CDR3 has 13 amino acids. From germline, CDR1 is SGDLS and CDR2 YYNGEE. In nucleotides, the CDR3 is TGTGCCAGCAGTGTCCCCGGGGGCACTGAAGCTTTCTTT. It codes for CASSVPGGTEAFF.

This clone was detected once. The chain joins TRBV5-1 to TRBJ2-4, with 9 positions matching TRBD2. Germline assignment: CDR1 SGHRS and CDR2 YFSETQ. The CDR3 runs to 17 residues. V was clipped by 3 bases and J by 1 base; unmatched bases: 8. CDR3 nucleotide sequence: TGCGCCAGCAGCTGGACCGTGGCGGGAGGGGCCAAAAACATTCAGTACTTC. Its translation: CASSWTVAGGAKNIQYF.

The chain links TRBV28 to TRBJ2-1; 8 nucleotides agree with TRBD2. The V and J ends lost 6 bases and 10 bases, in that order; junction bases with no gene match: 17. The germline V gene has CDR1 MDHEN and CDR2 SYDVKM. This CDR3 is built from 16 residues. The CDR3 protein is CASRSSWERGPREQFF. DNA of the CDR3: TGTGCCAGCAGATCCTCCTGGGAGCGGGGGCCCCGGGAGCAGTTCTTC.

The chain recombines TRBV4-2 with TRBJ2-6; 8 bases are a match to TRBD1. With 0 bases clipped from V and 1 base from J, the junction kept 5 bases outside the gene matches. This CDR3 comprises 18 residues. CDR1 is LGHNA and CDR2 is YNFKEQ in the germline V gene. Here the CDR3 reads CASSQDGQGRSGANVLTF. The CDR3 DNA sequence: TGTGCCAGCAGCCAAGATGGACAGGGTCGGTCTGGGGCCAACGTCCTGACTTTC.

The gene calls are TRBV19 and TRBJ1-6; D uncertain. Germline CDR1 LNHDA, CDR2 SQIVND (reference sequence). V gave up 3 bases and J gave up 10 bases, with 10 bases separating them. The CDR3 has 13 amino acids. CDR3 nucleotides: TGTGCCAGTAGTATTAGAGGGAACTCACCCCTCCACTTT. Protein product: CASSIRGNSPLHF.

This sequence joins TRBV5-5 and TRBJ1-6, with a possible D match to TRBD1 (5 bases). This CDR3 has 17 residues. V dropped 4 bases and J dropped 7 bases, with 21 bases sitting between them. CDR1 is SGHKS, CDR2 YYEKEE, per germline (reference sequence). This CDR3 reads CASSPRAANPGNSPLHF. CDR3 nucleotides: TGTGCCAGCAGCCCTCGGGCCGCTAACCCAGGGAATTCACCCCTCCACTTT.

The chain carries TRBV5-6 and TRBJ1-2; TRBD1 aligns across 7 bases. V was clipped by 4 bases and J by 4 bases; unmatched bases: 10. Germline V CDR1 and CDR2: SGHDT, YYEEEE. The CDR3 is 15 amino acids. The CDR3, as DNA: TGTGCCAGCAGCACACCAGGGGGACCTTTCTATGGCTACACCTTC. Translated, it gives CASSTPGGPFYGYTF.

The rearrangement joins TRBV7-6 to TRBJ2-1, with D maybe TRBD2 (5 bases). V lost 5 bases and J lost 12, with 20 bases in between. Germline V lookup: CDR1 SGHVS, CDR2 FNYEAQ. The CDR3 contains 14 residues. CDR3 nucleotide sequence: TGTGCCAGCAGCCCTGGCGACTACGGCCTAGGGCAGTTCTTC. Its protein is CASSPGDYGLGQFF.

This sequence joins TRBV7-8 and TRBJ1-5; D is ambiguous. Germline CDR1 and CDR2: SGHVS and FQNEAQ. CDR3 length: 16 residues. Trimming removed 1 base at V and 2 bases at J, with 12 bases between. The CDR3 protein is CASSLEKELRNQPQHF. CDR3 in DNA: TGTGCCAGCAGCTTAGAGAAGGAGTTGCGCAATCAGCCCCAGCATTTT.

This chain's CDR3 is CASSLSKGVKGATTRFF. DNA for the CDR3: TGTGCCAGCAGTTTATCGAAAGGTGTTAAGGGGGCAACTACACGGTTCTTC. The chain recombines TRBV27 with TRBJ2-1, with 7 bases fitting TRBD1. Germline CDR1 reads MNHEY; CDR2 reads SMNVEV (reference sequence). CDR3 length: 17 residues. V trimming: 0 bases; J trimming: 15 bases; junction bases outside the gene matches: 20.

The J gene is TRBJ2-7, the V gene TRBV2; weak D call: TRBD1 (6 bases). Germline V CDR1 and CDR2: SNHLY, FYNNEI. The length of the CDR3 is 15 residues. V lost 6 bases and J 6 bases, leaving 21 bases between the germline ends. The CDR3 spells CASRALPTGSPEQYF. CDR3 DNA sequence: TGTGCCAGCAGGGCCCTTCCAACAGGGTCCCCCGAGCAGTACTTC.

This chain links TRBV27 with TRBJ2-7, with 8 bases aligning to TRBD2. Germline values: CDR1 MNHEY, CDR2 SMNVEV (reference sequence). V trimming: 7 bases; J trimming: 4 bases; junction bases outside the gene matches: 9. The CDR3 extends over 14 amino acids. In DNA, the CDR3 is TGTGCCAGCAAGTGGGGACGGGGGGGGTACGAGCAGTACTTC. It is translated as CASKWGRGGYEQYF.

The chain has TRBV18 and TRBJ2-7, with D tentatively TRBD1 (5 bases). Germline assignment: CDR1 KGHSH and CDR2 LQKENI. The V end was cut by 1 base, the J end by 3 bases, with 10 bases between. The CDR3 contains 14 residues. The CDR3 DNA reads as TGTGCCAGCTCACCACACAGGTCCGGCTACGAGCAGTACTTC. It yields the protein CASSPHRSGYEQYF.

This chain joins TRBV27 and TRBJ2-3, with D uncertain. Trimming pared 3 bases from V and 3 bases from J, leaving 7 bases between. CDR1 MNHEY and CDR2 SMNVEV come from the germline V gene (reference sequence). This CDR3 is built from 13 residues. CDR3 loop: CASSLGLTDTQYF. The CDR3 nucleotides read TGTGCCAGCAGTTTGGGCCTTACAGATACGCAGTATTTT.

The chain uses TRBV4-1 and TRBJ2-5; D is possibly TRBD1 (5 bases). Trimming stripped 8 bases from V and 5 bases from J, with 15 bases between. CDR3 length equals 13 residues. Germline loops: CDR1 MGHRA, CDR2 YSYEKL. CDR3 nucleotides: TGCGCCAGCGCCCCGGCACCAGGGGAGACCCAGTACTTC. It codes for CASAPAPGETQYF.

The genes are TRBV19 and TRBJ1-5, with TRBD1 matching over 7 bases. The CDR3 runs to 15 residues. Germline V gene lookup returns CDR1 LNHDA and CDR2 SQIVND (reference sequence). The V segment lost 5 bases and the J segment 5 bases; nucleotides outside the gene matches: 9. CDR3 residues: CASSETGTVYQPQHF. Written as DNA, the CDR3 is TGTGCCAGTAGTGAAACAGGGACAGTTTATCAGCCCCAGCATTTT.

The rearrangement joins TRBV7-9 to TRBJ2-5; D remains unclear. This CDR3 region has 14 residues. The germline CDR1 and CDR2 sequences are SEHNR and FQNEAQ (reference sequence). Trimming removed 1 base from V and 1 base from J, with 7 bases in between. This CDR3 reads CASSLVGTQETQYF. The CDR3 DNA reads TGTGCCAGCAGCTTAGTGGGCACCCAAGAGACCCAGTACTTC.